This T cell receptor (beta chain) appears in the sequencing data of a study of post-analysis software for immune sequencing data. For the study at large: Clinical courses comprised relapsing-remitting, secondary progressive and progressive-relapsing multiple sclerosis. Findings and limits, study-wide: Significantly decreased normalized Chao1 diversity was recorded for multiple sclerosis patients relative to controls. The study found TRBV5-6, TRBV5-1 and TRBV20-1 among roughly 5 TRBV segments more frequent in patients than controls.

The J segment lost 2 bases and the V segment lost 4 bases, leaving 7 bases of the junction unmatched. CDR1 is SGHVS and CDR2 is FQNEAQ in the germline V gene. This CDR3 is built from 15 residues. Turning to this clonotype: Antigen specificity is unknown.

Unique molecular identifiers featured in each of the TCR beta cDNA libraries. TCRdb used MiXCR to reprocess the PCR reads, holding one entry per CDR3 protein. The sample shows fewer than 850,000 distinct CDR3 sequences, about 45% of them seen only once. This sequence originates from a girl aged 10 to 17 with multiple sclerosis. Sequences were obtained from blood. This chain connects TRBV7-8 to TRBJ2-7, with 8 bases aligning to TRBD2. CDR3 DNA: TGTGCCAGCAGCTCGACTAGCGCGACCCCCTACGAGCAGTACTTC. It specifies CASSSTSATPYEQYF.